This T cell receptor (beta chain) was retrieved from a study of response to subunit inactivated influenza vaccine. There are a few counts of this clonotype. Its specificity is unknown. General study findings and limits: It was the authors' suggestion that each seasonal influenza vaccination recruits few new T cells.

From germline, CDR1 is SGHDT and CDR2 YYEEEE. Germline trimming cut 2 bases from V and 7 bases from J; bases unmatched to any gene: 7. This CDR3 spans 14 amino acids. TCRdb passed the RT-PCR reads through MiXCR, listing each CDR3 protein once. Of some 480,000 distinct CDR3 sequences in the sample, over 9.5% were seen once. The input for sequencing was PBMCs from blood, taken around seven weeks after vaccination. The genes are TRBV5-6 and TRBJ2-7, with 9 positions matching TRBD2. The origin of this receptor is a man in his forties or fifties who received an inactivated influenza vaccine. CDR3 coding DNA: TGTGCCAGCAGCTTTGGGACTAGCAGGTATGAGCAGTACTTC. This encodes CASSFGTSRYEQYF.